The 16 T cell receptor beta chains below all came from one sample that was sequenced in a study of blood T cell repertoires in COVID-19. The repertoire was sequenced with immunoSEQ multiplex PCR; TCRdb's copy has only in-frame clones and lacks some. This table holds 200,000 to 250,000 clones, about 85% found once. The sample consisted of peripheral blood. These receptors were collected from a woman aged 18 to 35 who had recovered from COVID-19.

The chain has TRBV11-3 and TRBJ2-1, with 11 nucleotides matching TRBD2. The CDR3 contains 13 residues. CDR1 is SGHNT and CDR2 is YENEEA in the germline V gene. The J segment lost 7 bases and the V segment lost 7 bases, leaving 3 bases of the junction unmatched. The DNA of the CDR3 is TGTGCCAGCAACGTAGCGGGGGGGAATGAGCAGTTCTTC. It yields the protein CASNVAGGNEQFF. The full variable domain, with the rest looked up from reference TRBV11-3 and TRBJ2-1, is EAGVVQSPRYKIIEKKQPVAFWCNPISGHNTLYWYLQNLGQGPELLIRYENEEAVDDSQLPKDRFSAERLKGVDSTLKIQPAELGDSAVYLCASNVAGGNEQFFGPGTRLTVL.

The chain links TRBV4-2 to TRBJ2-7; D is ambiguous. Trimming removed 0 bases from V and 1 base from J, with 7 bases in between. The CDR3 length is 14 residues. Germline loops: CDR1 LGHNA, CDR2 YNFKEQ. Written as DNA, the CDR3 is TGTGCCAGCAGCCAAGATGTACAGTCCTACGAGCAGTACTTC. Translating gives CASSQDVQSYEQYF.

In its sample, this clone was seen once. The chain recombines TRBV3-1 (or the pseudogene TRBV3-2) with TRBJ1-2, with 10 positions matching TRBD1. V lost 3 bases and J lost 4; bases outside the gene matches: 2. The CDR3 spans 14 residues. CDR1 and CDR2 (germline): LGHDT, YNNKEL (reference sequence). The CDR3 region is CASSQTGGIYGYTF. The CDR3 DNA sequence: TGTGCCAGCAGCCAGACAGGGGGCATCTATGGCTACACCTTC.

The chain links TRBV5-5 to TRBJ2-5; D perhaps matches TRBD2 (5 bases). Germline-derived CDR1 and CDR2 are SGHKS and YYEKEE (reference sequence). V gave up 4 bases and J gave up 5 bases, with 15 bases separating them. The CDR3 loop spans 14 amino acids. The CDR3 DNA follows: TGTGCCAGCAGCCAGAGGGTTAGTGCGGAGACCCAGTACTTC. Amino acids: CASSQRVSAETQYF.

V is TRBV25-1 and J is TRBJ2-1; 14 bases are shared with TRBD2. This CDR3 spans 15 amino acids. With 8 bases clipped from V and 8 bases from J, the junction kept 8 bases outside the gene matches. CDR1 and CDR2 (germline): MGHDK, SYGVNS. For the CDR3, the DNA is TGTGCCAGCTCAGGGACTAGCGGGAGTGTCGATGAGCAGTTCTTC. Residues: CASSGTSGSVDEQFF.

This clone has just a few counts. This rearrangement joins TRBV6-4 to TRBJ2-3; possibly TRBD2 for D (6 bases). CDR1 is MRHNA and CDR2 is SNTAGT in the germline V gene. CDR3 length: 15 amino acids. Trimming took 6 bases from V and 5 from J, leaving 18 bases between them. In nucleotides, the CDR3 is TGTGCCAGCAGGGGAGACGGACTAATGGGAGATACGCAGTATTTT. Amino acids: CASRGDGLMGDTQYF.

The chain uses TRBV19 and TRBJ1-2, with 9 bases fitting TRBD1. Losses at the gene ends were 2 bases for V and 3 bases for J; bases not matched to a gene: 4. The CDR3 runs 15 residues. Germline V gene lookup returns CDR1 LNHDA and CDR2 SQIVND (reference sequence). CDR3 bases: TGTGCCAGTAGTATACGACAGGGGGGCGACTATGGCTACACCTTC. It codes for CASSIRQGGDYGYTF.

V gene TRBV7-2 combines with J gene TRBJ2-2; a weak D match, TRBD1 (5 bases). The CDR3 loop spans 15 amino acids. V lost 1 base and J lost 7, with 13 bases in between. CDR1 and CDR2 from the germline V gene are SGHTA and FQGNSA. This CDR3 reads CASSLELGVNGELFF. CDR3 coding DNA: TGTGCCAGCAGCTTAGAGTTAGGGGTGAACGGGGAGCTGTTTTTT.

This clone appeared a single time. The chain recombines TRBV5-6 with TRBJ1-1, with a weak D call TRBD1 (5 bases). Per germline, CDR1 SGHDT and CDR2 YYEEEE. This CDR3 is built from 12 residues. The V end was cut by 4 bases, the J end by 5 bases, with 9 bases between. The CDR3 DNA reads as TGTGCCAGCAGCATAGGACAAACTGAAGCTTTCTTT. Translated, it gives CASSIGQTEAFF.

This clone appeared once. The chain couples TRBV5-4 to TRBJ2-3; weak D call: TRBD1 (5 bases). CDR1 is SGHNT, CDR2 YYREEE, per germline (reference sequence). The CDR3 has 17 residues. Trimming shortened V by 6 bases and J by 2 bases, and 22 bases separated the two germline ends. The CDR3, as DNA: TGTGCCAGCACCTGGGGCCAAGTTCCCCAGGCCACAGATACGCAGTATTTT. It encodes CASTWGQVPQATDTQYF.

This rearrangement joins TRBV7-8 to TRBJ1-5; a weak D match, TRBD1 (5 bases). The germline V and J ends were trimmed by 4 bases and 0 bases, with 10 bases remaining between them. CDR1 is SGHVS and CDR2 is FQNEAQ in the germline V gene. This CDR3 spans 15 amino acids. Here the CDR3 reads CASSSRQISNQPQHF. DNA of the CDR3: TGTGCCAGCAGCTCTCGACAGATTAGCAATCAGCCCCAGCATTTT.

This clone came up a few times. The gene calls are TRBV9 and TRBJ2-3; 12 nucleotides line up with TRBD2. Germline V gene data show CDR1 as SGDLS and CDR2 as YYNGEE. Trimming took 0 bases from V and 3 from J; bases not matched to a gene: 5. This CDR3 has 17 residues. CDR3 protein: CASSVGLAGALTDTQYF. The CDR3 DNA sequence: TGTGCCAGCAGCGTAGGACTAGCGGGAGCATTGACAGATACGCAGTATTTT.

V gene TRBV6-4 combines with J gene TRBJ1-1, with D unclear. Trimming shortened V by 2 bases and J by 1 base, and 8 bases separated the two germline ends. This CDR3 is 14 amino acids long. Germline V lookup: CDR1 MRHNA, CDR2 SNTAGT. The CDR3 bases are TGTGCCAGCAGTGACAAACCGGGGAACACTGAAGCTTTCTTT. Translating gives CASSDKPGNTEAFF.

The chain employs TRBV12-3 or TRBV12-4 and TRBJ2-3, with TRBD2 matching over 7 bases. This CDR3 comprises 13 residues. With V trimmed by 6 bases and J by 6 bases, 6 bases remained unmatched. Here the CDR3 reads CASSSGGRDTQYF. The CDR3 DNA reads as TGTGCCAGCAGCTCCGGGGGGAGGGATACGCAGTATTTT.

V gene TRBV5-6 combines with J gene TRBJ2-6; no clear D. CDR1 is SGHDT, CDR2 YYEEEE, per germline. The CDR3 spans 16 residues. The V and J ends lost 3 bases and 10 bases respectively, with 20 bases between them. The DNA for the CDR3 is TGTGCCAGCAGCTCCTCCCTAAGTGAGCCGAAGAACGTCCTGACTTTC. Translation: CASSSSLSEPKNVLTF.

The chain couples TRBV2 to TRBJ2-1, with 7 bases matching TRBD2. J was trimmed by 7 bases and V by 7 bases; bases with no gene match: 16. The CDR3 is 16 amino acids. CDR1 and CDR2 (germline): SNHLY, FYNNEI. The CDR3 region is CASIGAGPSGVNEQFF. CDR3 nucleotides: TGTGCCAGCATTGGGGCAGGGCCTAGCGGTGTGAATGAGCAGTTCTTC. Combining the CDR3 with reference TRBV2 and TRBJ2-1 gives the whole variable domain EPEVTQTPSHQVTQMGQEVILRCVPISNHLYFYWYRQILGQKVEFLVSFYNNEISEKSEIFDDQFSVERPDGSNFTLKIRSTKLEDSAMYFCASIGAGPSGVNEQFFGPGTRLTVL.